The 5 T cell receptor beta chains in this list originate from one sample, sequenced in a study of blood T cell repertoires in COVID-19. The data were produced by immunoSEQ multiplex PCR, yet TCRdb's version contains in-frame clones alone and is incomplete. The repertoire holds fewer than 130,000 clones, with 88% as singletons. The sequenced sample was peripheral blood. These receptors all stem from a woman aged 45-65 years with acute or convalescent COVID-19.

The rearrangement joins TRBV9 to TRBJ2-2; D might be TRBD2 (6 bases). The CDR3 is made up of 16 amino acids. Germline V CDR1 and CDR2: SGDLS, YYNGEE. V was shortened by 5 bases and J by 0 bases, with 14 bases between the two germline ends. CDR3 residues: CASSAPGLTNTGELFF. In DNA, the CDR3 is TGTGCCAGCAGTGCGCCGGGACTTACGAACACCGGGGAGCTGTTTTTT. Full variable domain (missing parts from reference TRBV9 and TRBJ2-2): DSGVTQTPKHLITATGQRVTLRCSPRSGDLSVYWYQQSLDQGLQFLIQYYNGEERAKGNILERFSAQQFPDLHSELNLSSLELGDSALYFCASSAPGLTNTGELFFGEGSRLTVL.

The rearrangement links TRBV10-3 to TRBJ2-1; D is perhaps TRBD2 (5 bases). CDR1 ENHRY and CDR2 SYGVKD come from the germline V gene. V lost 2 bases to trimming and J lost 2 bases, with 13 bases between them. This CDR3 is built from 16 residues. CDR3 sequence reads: CAISELGSGTYNEQFF. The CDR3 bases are TGTGCCATCAGTGAGCTAGGCTCGGGGACCTACAATGAGCAGTTCTTC.

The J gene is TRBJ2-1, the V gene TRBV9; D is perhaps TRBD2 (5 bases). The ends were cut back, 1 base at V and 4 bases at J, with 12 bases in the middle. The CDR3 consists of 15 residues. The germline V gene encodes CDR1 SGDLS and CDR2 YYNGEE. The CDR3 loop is CASSVLDGEYNEQFF. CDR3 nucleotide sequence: TGTGCCAGCAGCGTATTGGACGGGGAATACAATGAGCAGTTCTTC.

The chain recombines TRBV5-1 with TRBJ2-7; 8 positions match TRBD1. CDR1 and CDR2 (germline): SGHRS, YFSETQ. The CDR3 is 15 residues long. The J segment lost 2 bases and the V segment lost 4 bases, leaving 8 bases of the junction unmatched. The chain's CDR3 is CASSLGQGSTYEQYF. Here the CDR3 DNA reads TGCGCCAGCAGCCTAGGACAGGGTTCAACCTACGAGCAGTACTTC.

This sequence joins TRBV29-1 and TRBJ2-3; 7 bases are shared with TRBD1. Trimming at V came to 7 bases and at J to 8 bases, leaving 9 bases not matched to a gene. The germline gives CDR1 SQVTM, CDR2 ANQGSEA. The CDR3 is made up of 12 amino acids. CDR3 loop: CSALTGIGTQYF. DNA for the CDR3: TGCAGCGCACTGACAGGGATTGGTACGCAGTATTTT.